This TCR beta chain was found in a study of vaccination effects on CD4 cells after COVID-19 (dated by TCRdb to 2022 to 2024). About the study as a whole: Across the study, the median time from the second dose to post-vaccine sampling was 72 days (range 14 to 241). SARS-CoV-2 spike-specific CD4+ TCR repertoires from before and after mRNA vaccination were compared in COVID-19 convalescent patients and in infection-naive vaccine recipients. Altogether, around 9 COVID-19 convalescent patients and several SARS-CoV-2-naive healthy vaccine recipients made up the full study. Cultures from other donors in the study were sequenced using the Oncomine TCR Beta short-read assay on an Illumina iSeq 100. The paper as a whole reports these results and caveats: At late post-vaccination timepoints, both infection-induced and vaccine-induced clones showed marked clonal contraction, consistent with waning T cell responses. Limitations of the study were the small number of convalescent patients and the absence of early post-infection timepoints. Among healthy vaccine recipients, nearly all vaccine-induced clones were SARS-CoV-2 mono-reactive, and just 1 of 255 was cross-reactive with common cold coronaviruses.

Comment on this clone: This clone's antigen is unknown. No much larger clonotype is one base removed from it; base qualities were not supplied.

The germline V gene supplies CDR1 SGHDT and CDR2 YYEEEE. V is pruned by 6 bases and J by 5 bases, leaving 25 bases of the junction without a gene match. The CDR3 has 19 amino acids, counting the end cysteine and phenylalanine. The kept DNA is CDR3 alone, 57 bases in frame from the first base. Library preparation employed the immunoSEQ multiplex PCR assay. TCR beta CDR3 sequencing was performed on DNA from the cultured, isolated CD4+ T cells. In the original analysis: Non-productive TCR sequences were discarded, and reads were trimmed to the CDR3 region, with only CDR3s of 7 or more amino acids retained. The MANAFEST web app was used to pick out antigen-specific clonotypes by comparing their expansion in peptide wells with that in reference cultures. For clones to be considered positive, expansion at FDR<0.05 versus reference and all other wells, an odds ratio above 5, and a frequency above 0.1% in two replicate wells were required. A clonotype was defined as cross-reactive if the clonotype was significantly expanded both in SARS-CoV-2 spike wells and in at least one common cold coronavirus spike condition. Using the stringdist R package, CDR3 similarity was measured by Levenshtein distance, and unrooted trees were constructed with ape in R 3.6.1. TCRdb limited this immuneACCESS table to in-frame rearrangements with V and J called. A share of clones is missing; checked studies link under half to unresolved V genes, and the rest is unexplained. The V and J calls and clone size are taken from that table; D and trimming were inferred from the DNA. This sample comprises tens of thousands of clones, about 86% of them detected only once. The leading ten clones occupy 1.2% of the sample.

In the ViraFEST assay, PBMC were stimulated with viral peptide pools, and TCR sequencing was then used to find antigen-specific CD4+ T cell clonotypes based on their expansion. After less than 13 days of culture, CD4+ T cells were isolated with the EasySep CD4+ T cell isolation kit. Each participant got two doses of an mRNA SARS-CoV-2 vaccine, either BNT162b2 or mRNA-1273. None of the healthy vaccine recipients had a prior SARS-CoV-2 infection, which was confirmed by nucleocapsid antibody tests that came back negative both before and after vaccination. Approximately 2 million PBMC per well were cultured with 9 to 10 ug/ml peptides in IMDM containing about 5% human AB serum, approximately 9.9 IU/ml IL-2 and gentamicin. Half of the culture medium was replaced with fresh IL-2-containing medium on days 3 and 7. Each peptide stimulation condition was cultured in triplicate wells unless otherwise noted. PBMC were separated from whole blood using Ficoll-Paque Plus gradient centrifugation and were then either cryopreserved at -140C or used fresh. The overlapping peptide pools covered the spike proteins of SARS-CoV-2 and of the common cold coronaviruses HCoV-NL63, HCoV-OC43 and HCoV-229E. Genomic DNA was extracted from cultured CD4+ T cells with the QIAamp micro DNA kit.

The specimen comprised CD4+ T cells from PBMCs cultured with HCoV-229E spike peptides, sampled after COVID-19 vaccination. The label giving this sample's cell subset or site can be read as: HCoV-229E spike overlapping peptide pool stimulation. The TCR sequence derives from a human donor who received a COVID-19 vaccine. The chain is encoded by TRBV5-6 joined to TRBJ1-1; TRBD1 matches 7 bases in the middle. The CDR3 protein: CASNTRRMTGIGGETEAFF. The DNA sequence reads TGTGCCAGCAACACCAGAAGAATGACAGGGATCGGAGGAGAGACTGAAGCTTTCTTT.